This is a list of T cell receptor beta chains from one sample in a study of vaccination effects on CD4 cells after COVID-19. Their antigens are not known. The assay was immunoSEQ multiplex PCR, and TCRdb's table has in-frame clones only and misses some. The profile shows 20,000 to 25,000 clones, approximately 72% of them singletons. Specimen: CD4+ T cells from PBMCs cultured with HCoV-NL63 spike peptides, collected before COVID-19 vaccination. The receptors derive from a human donor who received a COVID-19 vaccine. Each CDR3 is given with its conserved first and last residue. The D gene is left open where the match is weak. Clone size is shown for a subset of rows, as once, few, many or a class of expanded clone.

j_gene: TRBJ2-7; v_gene: TRBV6-6; d_gene: NA; len: 13; abundance: once; CDR3nt: TGTGCCAGCAGTTACCCCGGACAAGTTGAGCAGTACTTC; CDR3aa: CASSYPGQVEQYF
j_gene: TRBJ1-1; v_gene: TRBV12-3/TRBV12-4; d_gene: NA; len: 11; abundance: NA; CDR3nt: TGTGCCAGCAGCTTCAACACTGAAGCTTTCTTT; CDR3aa: CASSFNTEAFF
j_gene: TRBJ1-1; v_gene: TRBV29-1; d_gene: NA; len: 14; abundance: NA; CDR3nt: TGCAGCGTTGGGGAGACCCAGGGAAACACTGAAGCTTTCTTT; CDR3aa: CSVGETQGNTEAFF
j_gene: TRBJ2-7; v_gene: TRBV6-6; d_gene: TRBD2; len: 14; abundance: once; CDR3nt: TGTGCCAGCAGAATGACTAGCGGGGGCTACGAGCAGTACTTC; CDR3aa: CASRMTSGGYEQYF
j_gene: TRBJ2-1; v_gene: TRBV6-6; d_gene: TRBD2; len: 11; abundance: NA; CDR3nt: TGTGCCAGCAGCCTAGCGGGGGTAGAGTTCTTC; CDR3aa: CASSLAGVEFF
j_gene: TRBJ1-5; v_gene: TRBV6-4; d_gene: NA; len: 13; abundance: few; CDR3nt: TGTGCCAGCAGTCCAGGGGCCGGACAGCCCCAGCATTTT; CDR3aa: CASSPGAGQPQHF
j_gene: TRBJ2-7; v_gene: TRBV5-4; d_gene: NA; len: 14; abundance: NA; CDR3nt: TGTGCCAGCAGCTTTGGGGGAAGGGGAATCGAGCAGTACTTC; CDR3aa: CASSFGGRGIEQYF
j_gene: TRBJ1-2; v_gene: TRBV4-1; d_gene: TRBD1; len: 15; abundance: few; CDR3nt: TGCGCCAGCAGCCAAGATGGGACAGGCCTCTATGGCTACACCTTC; CDR3aa: CASSQDGTGLYGYTF
j_gene: TRBJ2-7; v_gene: TRBV7-3; d_gene: TRBD2; len: 18; abundance: NA; CDR3nt: TGTGCCAGCAGCCCAACTAGCGGGGGAGCCACAACCCCTTACGAGCAGTACTTC; CDR3aa: CASSPTSGGATTPYEQYF
j_gene: TRBJ1-1; v_gene: TRBV19; d_gene: TRBD1; len: 16; abundance: NA; CDR3nt: TGTGCCAGTAGTATAGCGGTTAGGGACAGGAACACTGAAGCTTTCTTT; CDR3aa: CASSIAVRDRNTEAFF
j_gene: TRBJ1-2; v_gene: TRBV19; d_gene: TRBD1; len: 19; abundance: NA; CDR3nt: TGTGCCAGTAGTCGCGCAACCCCGGGACAGGGGACTTTTAACTATGGCTACACCTTC; CDR3aa: CASSRATPGQGTFNYGYTF
j_gene: TRBJ1-5; v_gene: TRBV19; d_gene: NA; len: 15; abundance: NA; CDR3nt: TGTGCCAGTAGTAGGGCCCCAGAGTGGGGCCAGCCCCAGCATTTT; CDR3aa: CASSRAPEWGQPQHF
j_gene: TRBJ1-1; v_gene: TRBV6-1; d_gene: NA; len: 14; abundance: NA; CDR3nt: TGTGCCAGCAGTGAAGGGCAGGGGAACACTGAAGCTTTCTTT; CDR3aa: CASSEGQGNTEAFF
j_gene: TRBJ1-2; v_gene: TRBV19; d_gene: NA; len: 11; abundance: NA; CDR3nt: TGTGCCAGTAGTGCAGGGGTCGGCTACACCTTC; CDR3aa: CASSAGVGYTF
j_gene: TRBJ1-1; v_gene: TRBV15; d_gene: NA; len: 14; abundance: NA; CDR3nt: TGTGCCACCAGCAGAGGTAGGTTTCGCACTGAAGCTTTCTTT; CDR3aa: CATSRGRFRTEAFF
j_gene: TRBJ1-2; v_gene: TRBV5-1; d_gene: TRBD1; len: 12; abundance: NA; CDR3nt: TGCGCCAGGGGAGACAGGGGTACCGGCTACACCTTC; CDR3aa: CARGDRGTGYTF
j_gene: TRBJ2-5; v_gene: TRBV5-6; d_gene: NA; len: 11; abundance: NA; CDR3nt: TGTGCCAGCAGCTTGCGGGAGACCCAGTACTTC; CDR3aa: CASSLRETQYF
j_gene: TRBJ2-7; v_gene: TRBV6-6; d_gene: NA; len: 12; abundance: NA; CDR3nt: TGTGCCAGCAGCCCGGGGGCCTACGAGCAGTACTTC; CDR3aa: CASSPGAYEQYF
j_gene: TRBJ2-2; v_gene: TRBV2; d_gene: TRBD2; len: 14; abundance: few; CDR3nt: TGTGCCAGCGGACTAGCGGGGGCTACCGGGGAGCTGTTTTTT; CDR3aa: CASGLAGATGELFF
j_gene: TRBJ2-7; v_gene: TRBV6-6; d_gene: NA; len: 12; abundance: NA; CDR3nt: TGTGCCAGCAGTTACTCGACGTACGAGCAGTACTTC; CDR3aa: CASSYSTYEQYF
j_gene: TRBJ1-6; v_gene: TRBV10-3; d_gene: TRBD1; len: 15; abundance: NA; CDR3nt: TGTGCCATCAGTCTGGACAGGGCCACTAATTCACCCCTCCACTTT; CDR3aa: CAISLDRATNSPLHF
j_gene: TRBJ1-4; v_gene: TRBV19; d_gene: NA; len: 15; abundance: NA; CDR3nt: TGTGCCAGCCTCCCGGGATATGCAACTAATGAAAAACTGTTTTTT; CDR3aa: CASLPGYATNEKLFF
j_gene: TRBJ1-4; v_gene: TRBV6-1; d_gene: TRBD1; len: 16; abundance: medium-sized; CDR3nt: TGTGCCAGCAGTGAAGCGAGGCGACAGGGGGTGGGAAAACTGTTTTTT; CDR3aa: CASSEARRQGVGKLFF
j_gene: TRBJ1-6; v_gene: TRBV18; d_gene: NA; len: 14; abundance: NA; CDR3nt: TGTGCCAGCTCACAGACAGGTGGTAATTCACCCCTCCACTTT; CDR3aa: CASSQTGGNSPLHF
j_gene: TRBJ2-2; v_gene: TRBV7-3; d_gene: TRBD2; len: 17; abundance: medium-sized; CDR3nt: TGTGCCAGCAGCTCTTCCAGGACTAGCGGATACACCGGGGAGCTGTTTTTT; CDR3aa: CASSSSRTSGYTGELFF
j_gene: TRBJ2-7; v_gene: TRBV18; d_gene: TRBD1; len: 12; abundance: NA; CDR3nt: TGTGCCAGCTCACCGACAGGGTTCGAGCAGTACTTC; CDR3aa: CASSPTGFEQYF
j_gene: TRBJ1-1; v_gene: TRBV19; d_gene: TRBD1; len: 17; abundance: NA; CDR3nt: TGTGCCAGTAGCAAATCGACAGGGTCCCGCGGGAACACTGAAGCTTTCTTT; CDR3aa: CASSKSTGSRGNTEAFF
j_gene: TRBJ2-7; v_gene: TRBV4-2; d_gene: TRBD2; len: 15; abundance: NA; CDR3nt: TGTGCCAGCAGCCCCCTAGCGGGAGGCAAATACGAGCAGTACTTC; CDR3aa: CASSPLAGGKYEQYF
j_gene: TRBJ1-5; v_gene: TRBV20-1; d_gene: NA; len: 17; abundance: NA; CDR3nt: TGCAGTGCTAGTTGGCCTCGCGTGGGATATAGCAATCAGCCCCAGCATTTT; CDR3aa: CSASWPRVGYSNQPQHF
j_gene: TRBJ2-5; v_gene: TRBV6-5; d_gene: TRBD2; len: 15; abundance: NA; CDR3nt: TGTGCCAGCACCCCCCTAGCGGGCGGGCAAGAGACCCAGTACTTC; CDR3aa: CASTPLAGGQETQYF
j_gene: TRBJ2-7; v_gene: TRBV7-2; d_gene: TRBD1; len: 13; abundance: NA; CDR3nt: TGTGCCAGCAGCCTCCGGACAGGCTACGAGCAGTACTTC; CDR3aa: CASSLRTGYEQYF
j_gene: TRBJ1-1; v_gene: TRBV4-1; d_gene: NA; len: 14; abundance: NA; CDR3nt: TGCGCCAGCAGCCAAGTAATCCCCAACACTGAAGCTTTCTTT; CDR3aa: CASSQVIPNTEAFF
j_gene: TRBJ2-1; v_gene: TRBV11-2; d_gene: TRBD2; len: 15; abundance: NA; CDR3nt: TGTGCCAGCAGCTTAGAGCCCAGCGGGGGGGGCGAGCAGTTCTTC; CDR3aa: CASSLEPSGGGEQFF
j_gene: TRBJ2-7; v_gene: TRBV7-2; d_gene: NA; len: 15; abundance: NA; CDR3nt: TGTGCCAGCGACCGCGGAGGAGGGGCCCCTAACGAGCAGTACTTC; CDR3aa: CASDRGGGAPNEQYF
j_gene: TRBJ1-6; v_gene: TRBV6-4; d_gene: NA; len: 14; abundance: few; CDR3nt: TGTGCCACGCCATTCAAACGTGAGGGTTCACCCCTCCACTTT; CDR3aa: CATPFKREGSPLHF
j_gene: TRBJ2-7; v_gene: TRBV6-5; d_gene: TRBD1; len: 13; abundance: few; CDR3nt: TGTGCCAGTCGGACAGGGGGCACCTACGAGCAGTACTTC; CDR3aa: CASRTGGTYEQYF
j_gene: TRBJ1-5; v_gene: TRBV5-5; d_gene: TRBD1; len: 14; abundance: NA; CDR3nt: TGTGCCAGCAGCTGGACAGGGGGCGGGCAGCCCCAGCATTTT; CDR3aa: CASSWTGGGQPQHF
j_gene: TRBJ1-5; v_gene: TRBV4-3; d_gene: NA; len: 13; abundance: NA; CDR3nt: TGCGCCAGCAGCTCGGGACGGAATCAGCCCCAGCATTTT; CDR3aa: CASSSGRNQPQHF
j_gene: TRBJ2-5; v_gene: TRBV15; d_gene: NA; len: 16; abundance: NA; CDR3nt: TGTGCCACCAGCAGTTCCCCTGTGAGGCAGCAAGAGACCCAGTACTTC; CDR3aa: CATSSSPVRQQETQYF
j_gene: TRBJ2-1; v_gene: TRBV9; d_gene: NA; len: 16; abundance: NA; CDR3nt: TGTGCCAGCAGCGTAGGGGGAAACCCCTCCTACAATGAGCAGTTCTTC; CDR3aa: CASSVGGNPSYNEQFF
j_gene: TRBJ1-4; v_gene: TRBV4-1; d_gene: TRBD1; len: 19; abundance: NA; CDR3nt: TGCGCCAGCAGTCAAGTACCAATTCTACAGGGGGAGACTAATGAAAAACTGTTTTTT; CDR3aa: CASSQVPILQGETNEKLFF